This T cell receptor beta chain was captured in a study of blood T cell repertoires in COVID-19. At the level of the study: Material from acute and convalescent COVID-19 was sourced from the United States, Italy and Spain. PBMCs, B-cell-depleted T cells, or T cells were the source of the cDNA or gDNA that made up the material.

During active infection, Seattle patients enrolled and were then monitored through disease. Per the original methods: The authors estimated nucleated cell counts from reference gene primer amplification. Measured with immunoSEQ multiplex PCR; TCRdb has only the in-frame clones, and not every one. V and J calls and clone size are those listed in that table; D and trimming were worked out from the DNA. The profile covers approximately 330,000 clones, with approximately 88% appearing a single time and 9.5% to 10% taken by the ten largest. This receptor was obtained from a man younger than 40 with COVID-19, enrolled during active disease. Source material: peripheral blood.

The DNA for the CDR3 is TGCAGCGTAGAGACAAACACTGAAGCTTTCTTT. This gives the protein CSVETNTEAFF. This chain connects TRBV29-1 to TRBJ1-1; D is unclear. This CDR3 has 11 amino acids. V lost 6 bases, J lost 2 bases, and 7 bases lay in between. The germline V gene encodes CDR1 SQVTM and CDR2 ANQGSEA.